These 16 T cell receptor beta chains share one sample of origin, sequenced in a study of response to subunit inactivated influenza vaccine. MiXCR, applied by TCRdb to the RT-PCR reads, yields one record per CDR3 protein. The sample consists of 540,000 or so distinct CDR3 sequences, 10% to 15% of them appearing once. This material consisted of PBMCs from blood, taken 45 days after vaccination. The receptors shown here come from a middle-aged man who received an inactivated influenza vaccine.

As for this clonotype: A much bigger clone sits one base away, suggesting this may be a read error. The chain's CDR3 is CASSFHKIAYGYTF. The CDR3 DNA follows: TGTGCCAGCAGTTTCCACAAGATTGCGTATGGCTACACCTTC. The chain recombines TRBV12-3 or TRBV12-4 with TRBJ1-2; D unresolved. The V end was cut by 3 bases, the J end by 5 bases, with 13 bases between. The CDR3 is made up of 14 amino acids.

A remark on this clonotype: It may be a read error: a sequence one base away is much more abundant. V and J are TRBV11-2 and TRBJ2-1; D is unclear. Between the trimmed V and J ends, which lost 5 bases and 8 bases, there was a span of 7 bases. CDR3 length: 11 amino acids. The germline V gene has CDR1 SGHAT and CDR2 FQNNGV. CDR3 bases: TGTGCCAGCAGCCAATCCTATGAGCAGTTCTTC. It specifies CASSQSYEQFF.

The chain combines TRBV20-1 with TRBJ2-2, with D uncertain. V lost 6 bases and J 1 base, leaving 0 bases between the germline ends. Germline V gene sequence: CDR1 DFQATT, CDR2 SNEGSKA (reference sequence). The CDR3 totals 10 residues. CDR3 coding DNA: TGCAGTGCGAACACCGGGGAGCTGTTTTTT. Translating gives CSANTGELFF.

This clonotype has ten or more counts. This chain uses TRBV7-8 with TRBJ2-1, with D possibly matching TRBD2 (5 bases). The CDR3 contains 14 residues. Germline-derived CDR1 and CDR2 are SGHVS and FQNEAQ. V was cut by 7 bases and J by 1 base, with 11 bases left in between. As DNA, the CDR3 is TGTGCCAGCAAAGCGGAGCCTTCCTACAATGAGCAGTTCTTC. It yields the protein CASKAEPSYNEQFF.

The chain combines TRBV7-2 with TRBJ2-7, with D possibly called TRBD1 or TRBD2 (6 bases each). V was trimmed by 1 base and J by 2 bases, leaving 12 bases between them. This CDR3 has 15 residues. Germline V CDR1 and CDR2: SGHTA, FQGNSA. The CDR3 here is CASSLDYGGAYEQYF. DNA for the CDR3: TGTGCCAGCAGCTTAGATTACGGGGGCGCCTACGAGCAGTACTTC.

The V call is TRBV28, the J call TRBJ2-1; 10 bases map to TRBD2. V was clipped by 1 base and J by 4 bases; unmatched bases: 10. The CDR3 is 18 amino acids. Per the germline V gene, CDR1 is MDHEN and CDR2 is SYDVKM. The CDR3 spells CASSLSHRLLAGYNEQFF. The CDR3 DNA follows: TGTGCCAGCAGTTTATCCCACCGCCTACTAGCGGGGTACAATGAGCAGTTCTTC.

The CDR3 sequence: CASSLNLPSGGETQYF. The CDR3 DNA reads TGCGCCAGCAGCTTGAATCTTCCTAGCGGGGGGGAGACCCAGTACTTC. The chain has TRBV5-1 and TRBJ2-5; 11 nucleotides match TRBD2. Germline values: CDR1 SGHRS, CDR2 YFSETQ. V lost 1 base to trimming and J lost 5 bases; unmatched junction nucleotides: 7. This CDR3 region has 16 residues. The full variable domain, completed using reference TRBV5-1 and TRBJ2-5, is KAGVTQTPRYLIKTRGQQVTLSCSPISGHRSVSWYQQTPGQGLQFLFEYFSETQRNKGNFPGRFSGRQFSNSRSEMNVSTLELGDSALYLCASSLNLPSGGETQYFGPGTRLLVL.

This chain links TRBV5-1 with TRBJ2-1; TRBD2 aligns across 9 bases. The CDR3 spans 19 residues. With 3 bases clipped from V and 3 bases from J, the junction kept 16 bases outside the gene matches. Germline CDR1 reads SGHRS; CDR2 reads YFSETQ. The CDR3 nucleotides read TGCGCCAGCAGCTCTCCCCGGACTAGCGCTAGTAAAATCTACAATGAGCAGTTCTTC. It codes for CASSSPRTSASKIYNEQFF. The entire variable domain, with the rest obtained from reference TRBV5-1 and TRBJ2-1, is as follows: KAGVTQTPRYLIKTRGQQVTLSCSPISGHRSVSWYQQTPGQGLQFLFEYFSETQRNKGNFPGRFSGRQFSNSRSEMNVSTLELGDSALYLCASSSPRTSASKIYNEQFFGPGTRLTVL.

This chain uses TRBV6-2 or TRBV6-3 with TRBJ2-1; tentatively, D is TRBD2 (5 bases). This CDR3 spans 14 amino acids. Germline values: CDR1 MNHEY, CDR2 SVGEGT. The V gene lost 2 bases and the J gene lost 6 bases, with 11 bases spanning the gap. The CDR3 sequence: CASSYGLAVNEQFF. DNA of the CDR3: TGTGCCAGCAGTTACGGACTCGCCGTCAATGAGCAGTTCTTC.

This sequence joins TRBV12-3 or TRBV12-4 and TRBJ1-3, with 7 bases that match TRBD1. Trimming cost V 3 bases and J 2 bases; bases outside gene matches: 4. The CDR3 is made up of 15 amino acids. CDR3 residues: CASSFDRDPGNTIYF. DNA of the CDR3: TGTGCCAGCAGTTTCGACAGGGACCCTGGAAACACCATATATTTT.

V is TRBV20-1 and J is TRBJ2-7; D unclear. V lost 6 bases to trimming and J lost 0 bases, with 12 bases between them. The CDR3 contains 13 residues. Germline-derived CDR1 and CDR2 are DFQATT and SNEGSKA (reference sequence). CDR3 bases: TGCAGTGCGCGGAACCGGTACTCCTACGAGCAGTACTTC. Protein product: CSARNRYSYEQYF.

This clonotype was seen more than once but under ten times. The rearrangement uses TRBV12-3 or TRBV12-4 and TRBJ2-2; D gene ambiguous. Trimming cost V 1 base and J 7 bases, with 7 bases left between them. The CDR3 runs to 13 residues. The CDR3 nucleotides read TGTGCCAGCAGTTTAGGGGTTTTCGGGGAGCTGTTTTTT. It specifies CASSLGVFGELFF.

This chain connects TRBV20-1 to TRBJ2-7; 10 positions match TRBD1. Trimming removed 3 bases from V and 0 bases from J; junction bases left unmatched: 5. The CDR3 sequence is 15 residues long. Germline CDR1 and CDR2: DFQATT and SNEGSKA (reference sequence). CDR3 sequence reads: CSARGGQGFSYEQYF. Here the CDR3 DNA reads TGCAGTGCTAGGGGGGGACAGGGGTTCTCCTACGAGCAGTACTTC.

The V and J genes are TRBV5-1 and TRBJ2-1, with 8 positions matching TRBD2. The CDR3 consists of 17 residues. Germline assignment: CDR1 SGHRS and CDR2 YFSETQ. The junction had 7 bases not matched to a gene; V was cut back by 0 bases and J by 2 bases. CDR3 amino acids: CASSLALGLEPYNEQFF. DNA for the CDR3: TGCGCCAGCAGCTTGGCCCTGGGACTAGAACCCTACAATGAGCAGTTCTTC.

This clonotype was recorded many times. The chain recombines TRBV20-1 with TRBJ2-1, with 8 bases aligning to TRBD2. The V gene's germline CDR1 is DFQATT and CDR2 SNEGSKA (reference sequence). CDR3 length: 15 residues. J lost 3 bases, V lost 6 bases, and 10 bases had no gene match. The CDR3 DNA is TGCAGTGCGACCCGGCTTAGCGGGGACTACAATGAGCAGTTCTTC. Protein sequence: CSATRLSGDYNEQFF.

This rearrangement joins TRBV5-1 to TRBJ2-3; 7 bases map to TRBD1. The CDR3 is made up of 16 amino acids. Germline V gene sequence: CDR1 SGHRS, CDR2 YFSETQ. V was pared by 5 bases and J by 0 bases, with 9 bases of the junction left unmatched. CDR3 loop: CASRETGLTSTDTQYF. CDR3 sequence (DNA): TGCGCCAGCAGGGAGACAGGGCTAACTAGCACAGATACGCAGTATTTT.